This T cell receptor beta chain was recorded in a study of blood T cell repertoires in COVID-19. Study context: Donors in the United States, Italy and Spain gave samples during acute or convalescent COVID-19. PBMCs, B-cell-depleted T cells, or T cells were the source of the cDNA or gDNA that made up the material.

As processed by the authors: Cell counts per sample came from amplifying reference gene primers. Libraries were prepared by immunoSEQ multiplex PCR; TCRdb keeps only in-frame clonotypes and omits some of them. The V and J calls and clone size were taken over from that table, and D and trimming were inferred from the DNA. The sample has a few hundred thousand clones, around 85% seen once. Trimming removed 5 bases from V and 7 bases from J; junction bases left unmatched: 5. The CDR3 length is 13 residues. Per the germline V gene, CDR1 is SGHRS and CDR2 is YFSETQ. The sequence derives from a man between 50 and 59 years old with active or convalescent COVID-19. Sample: peripheral blood. V is TRBV5-1 and J is TRBJ1-2; 10 nucleotides agree with TRBD1. The CDR3 protein is CASRTGGESGYTF. CDR3 sequence (DNA): TGCGCCAGCAGGACAGGGGGCGAAAGTGGCTACACCTTC.